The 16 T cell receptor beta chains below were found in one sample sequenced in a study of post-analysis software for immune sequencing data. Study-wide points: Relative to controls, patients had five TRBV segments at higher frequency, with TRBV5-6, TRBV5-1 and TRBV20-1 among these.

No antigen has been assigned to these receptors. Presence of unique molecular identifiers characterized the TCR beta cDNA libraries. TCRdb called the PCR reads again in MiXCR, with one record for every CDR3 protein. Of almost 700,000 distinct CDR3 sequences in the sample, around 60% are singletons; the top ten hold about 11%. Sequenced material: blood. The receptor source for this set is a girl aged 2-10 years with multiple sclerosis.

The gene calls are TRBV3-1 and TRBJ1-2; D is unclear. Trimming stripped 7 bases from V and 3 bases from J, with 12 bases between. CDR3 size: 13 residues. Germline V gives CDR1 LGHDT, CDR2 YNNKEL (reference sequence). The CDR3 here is CASTLNGDYGYTF. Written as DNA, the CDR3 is TGTGCCAGCACCCTAAACGGCGACTATGGCTACACCTTC.

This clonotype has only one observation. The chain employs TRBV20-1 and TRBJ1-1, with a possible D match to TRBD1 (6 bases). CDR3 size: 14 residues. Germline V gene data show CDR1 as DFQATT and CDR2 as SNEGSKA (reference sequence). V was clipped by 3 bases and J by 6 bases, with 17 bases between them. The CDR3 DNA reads TGCAGTGCTAGGAGGACAGACGCTAACCCTGAAGCTTTCTTT. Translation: CSARRTDANPEAFF.

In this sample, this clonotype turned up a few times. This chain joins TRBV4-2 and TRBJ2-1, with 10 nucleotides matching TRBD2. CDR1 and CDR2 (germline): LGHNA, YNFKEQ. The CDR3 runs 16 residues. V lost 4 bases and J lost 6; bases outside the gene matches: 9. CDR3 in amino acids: CASSLSLAGVGNEQFF. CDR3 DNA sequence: TGTGCCAGCAGCCTTTCTCTAGCGGGGGTGGGCAATGAGCAGTTCTTC.

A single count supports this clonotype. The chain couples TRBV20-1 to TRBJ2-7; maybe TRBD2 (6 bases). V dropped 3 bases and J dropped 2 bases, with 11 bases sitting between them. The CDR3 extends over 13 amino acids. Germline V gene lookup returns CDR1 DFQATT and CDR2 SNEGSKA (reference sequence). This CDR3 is CSASGSPTYEQYF. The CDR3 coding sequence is TGCAGTGCTAGCGGGAGTCCTACCTACGAGCAGTACTTC.

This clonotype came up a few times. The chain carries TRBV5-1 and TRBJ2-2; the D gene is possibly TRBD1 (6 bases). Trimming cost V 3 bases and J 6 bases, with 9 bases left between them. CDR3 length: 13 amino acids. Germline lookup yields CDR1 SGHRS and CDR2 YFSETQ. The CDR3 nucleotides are TGCGCCAGCAGCTCTTCAGGGGCCGGGGAGCTGTTTTTT. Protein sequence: CASSSSGAGELFF.

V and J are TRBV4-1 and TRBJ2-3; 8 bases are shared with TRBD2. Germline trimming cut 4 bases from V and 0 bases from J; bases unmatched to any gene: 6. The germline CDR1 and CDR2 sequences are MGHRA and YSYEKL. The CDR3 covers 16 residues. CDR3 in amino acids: CASSPRLAQSTDTQYF. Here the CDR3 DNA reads TGCGCCAGCAGCCCGCGACTAGCGCAAAGCACAGATACGCAGTATTTT.

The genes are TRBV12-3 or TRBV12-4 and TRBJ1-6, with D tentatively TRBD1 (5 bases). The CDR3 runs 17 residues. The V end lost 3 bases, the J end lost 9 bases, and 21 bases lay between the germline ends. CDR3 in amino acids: CASSFGGGPYGVSPLHF. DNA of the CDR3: TGTGCCAGCAGTTTTGGGGGAGGTCCCTACGGAGTTTCACCCCTCCACTTT.

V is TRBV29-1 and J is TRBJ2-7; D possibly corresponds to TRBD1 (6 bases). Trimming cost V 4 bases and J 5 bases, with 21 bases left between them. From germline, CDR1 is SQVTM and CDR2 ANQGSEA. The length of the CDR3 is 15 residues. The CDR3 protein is CSVGSDRSLYDEQYF. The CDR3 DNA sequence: TGCAGCGTTGGCTCGGACAGATCCCTCTACGACGAGCAGTACTTC.

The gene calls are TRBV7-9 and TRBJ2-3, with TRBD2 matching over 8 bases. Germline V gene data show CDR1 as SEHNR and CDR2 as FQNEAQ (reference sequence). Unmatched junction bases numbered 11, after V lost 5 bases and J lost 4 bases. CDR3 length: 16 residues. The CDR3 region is CASSISGKGYADTQYF. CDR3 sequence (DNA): TGTGCCAGCAGCATTAGCGGGAAGGGGTACGCAGATACGCAGTATTTT.

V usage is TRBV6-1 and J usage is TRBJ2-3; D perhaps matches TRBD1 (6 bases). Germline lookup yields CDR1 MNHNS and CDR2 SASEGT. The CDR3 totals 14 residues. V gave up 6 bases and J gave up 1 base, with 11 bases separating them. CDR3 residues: CASRRDTGTDTQYF. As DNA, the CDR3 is TGTGCCAGCAGGAGGGACACCGGCACAGATACGCAGTATTTT.

In nucleotides, the CDR3 is TGCGCCAGCAGCTTGGAATTAAGGGAGGATACGCAGTATTTT. Amino acid sequence: CASSLELREDTQYF. V is TRBV5-1 and J is TRBJ2-3, with D perhaps matching TRBD2 (5 bases). The CDR3 contains 14 residues. Germline CDR1 is SGHRS and CDR2 is YFSETQ. V was clipped by 0 bases and J by 6 bases, with 11 bases between them. Filled out from reference TRBV5-1 and TRBJ2-3, the complete variable domain reads KAGVTQTPRYLIKTRGQQVTLSCSPISGHRSVSWYQQTPGQGLQFLFEYFSETQRNKGNFPGRFSGRQFSNSRSEMNVSTLELGDSALYLCASSLELREDTQYFGPGTRLTVL.

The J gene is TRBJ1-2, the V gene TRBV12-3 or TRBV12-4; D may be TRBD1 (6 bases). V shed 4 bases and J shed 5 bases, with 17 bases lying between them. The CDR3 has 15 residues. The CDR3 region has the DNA TGTGCCAGCAGTTCCCGACAGGTCCCCTTATATGGCTACACCTTC. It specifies CASSSRQVPLYGYTF.

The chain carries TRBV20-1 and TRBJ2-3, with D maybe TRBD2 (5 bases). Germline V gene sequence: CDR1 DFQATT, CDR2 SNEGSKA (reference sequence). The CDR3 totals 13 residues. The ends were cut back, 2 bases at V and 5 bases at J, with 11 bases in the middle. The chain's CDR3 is CSARRLAQDTQYF. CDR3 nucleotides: TGCAGTGCTAGAAGGCTAGCCCAAGATACGCAGTATTTT.

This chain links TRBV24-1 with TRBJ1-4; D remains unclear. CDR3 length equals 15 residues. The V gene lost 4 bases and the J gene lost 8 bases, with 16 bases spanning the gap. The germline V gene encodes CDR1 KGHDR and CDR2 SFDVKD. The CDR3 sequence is CATSDPTALGEKLFF. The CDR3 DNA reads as TGTGCCACCAGTGACCCGACCGCATTAGGAGAAAAACTGTTTTTT.

The CDR3 sequence: CASSQGRPLLSYNEQFF. Written as DNA, the CDR3 is TGCGCCAGCAGCCAAGGACGGCCACTGTTATCCTACAATGAGCAGTTCTTC. The chain carries TRBV4-3 and TRBJ2-1; D not resolved. The CDR3 spans 17 residues. Germline-derived CDR1 and CDR2 are LGHNA and YSLEER. V was pared by 1 base and J by 1 base, with 14 bases between.

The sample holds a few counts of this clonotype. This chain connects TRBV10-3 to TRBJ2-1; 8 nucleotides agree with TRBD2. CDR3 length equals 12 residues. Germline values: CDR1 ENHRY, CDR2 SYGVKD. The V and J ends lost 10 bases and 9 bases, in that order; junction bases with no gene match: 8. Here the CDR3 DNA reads TGTGCCACGAGCGGGAGAATCCCTGAGCAGTTCTTC. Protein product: CATSGRIPEQFF.